This T cell receptor beta chain is drawn from a study of PD-L1 blockade in urothelial cancer. Study at large: Counts from blood samples showed a median of 141,255 T cells. Findings and limits, study-wide: It was durable-benefit patients whose tumor-associated blood clones expanded more at 3 weeks.

On this clone: Antigen specificity is unknown.

Using immunoSEQ multiplex PCR, the repertoire was profiled, and TCRdb retains in-frame clones only, with some absent. Of about 30,000 clones in the sample, around 84% were seen once. Germline CDR1 SEHNR, CDR2 FQNEAQ (reference sequence). Trimming pared 1 base from V and 1 base from J, leaving 10 bases between. The CDR3 loop spans 15 amino acids. Time point specified: peripheral blood 6 weeks after treatment start. The clonotype originates from a man aged 65-85 years with urothelial cancer. The J gene is TRBJ1-1, the V gene TRBV7-9, with D possibly matching TRBD1 (5 bases). The starting material was PBMCs, obtained around atezolizumab (anti-PD-L1) treatment. This CDR3 reads CASSLVGGTNTEAFF. CDR3 nucleotides: TGTGCCAGCAGCTTAGTGGGCGGGACGAACACTGAAGCTTTCTTT.